These 17 T cell receptor beta chains share one sample of origin, sequenced in a study of vaccination effects on CD4 cells after COVID-19. For these TCRs, the target antigens are not known. TCRdb's table, derived via immunoSEQ multiplex PCR, lists solely in-frame clones and lacks some. Of about 64,000 clones in the sample, 60% to 80% are singletons; the top ten hold roughly 2%. ViraFEST expansion of antigen-specific CD4+ T cells with viral peptide pools preceded sequencing. CD4+ T cells were isolated after less than 12 days of culture. Subjects were given two BNT162b2 or mRNA-1273 vaccine doses. Sequenced material: CD4+ T cells from PBMCs cultured with HCoV-OC43 spike peptides, taken after COVID-19 vaccination. As to subset: HCoV-OC43 spike overlapping peptide pool stimulation. These receptors were taken from a human donor who received a COVID-19 vaccine.

This chain connects TRBV19 to TRBJ1-1; a possible D gene is TRBD1 (5 bases). Trimming cost V 8 bases and J 1 base, with 17 bases left between them. Germline lookup yields CDR1 LNHDA and CDR2 SQIVND (reference sequence). The CDR3 totals 15 residues. CDR3 amino acids: CASAEPGRRNTEAFF. For the CDR3, the DNA is TGTGCCAGTGCAGAACCGGGACGGAGGAACACTGAAGCTTTCTTT.

There are a few counts of this clone. This rearrangement joins TRBV24-1 to TRBJ2-5, with a tentative D call TRBD1 (5 bases). Trimming stripped 2 bases from V and 3 bases from J, with 9 bases between. CDR1 and CDR2 from the germline V gene are KGHDR and SFDVKD. CDR3 size: 14 residues. CDR3 protein: CATSDWGGEETQYF. In DNA form, the CDR3 reads TGTGCCACCAGTGATTGGGGCGGCGAAGAGACCCAGTACTTC.

This chain joins TRBV5-4 and TRBJ1-2; TRBD1 matches at 9 bases. The junction had 14 bases not matched to a gene; V was cut back by 4 bases and J by 4 bases. The CDR3 spans 17 residues. Germline CDR1 reads SGHNT; CDR2 reads YYREEE (reference sequence). This chain's CDR3 is CASSPGQGIGVGYGYTF. The CDR3 nucleotides are TGTGCCAGCAGCCCGGGACAGGGTATCGGGGTTGGCTATGGCTACACCTTC.

The chain joins TRBV5-8 to TRBJ2-6; D is possibly TRBD2 (6 bases). The CDR3 sequence is 18 residues long. V was trimmed by 4 bases and J by 3 bases, leaving 20 bases between them. Germline V CDR1 and CDR2: SGHTS, YDEGEE. The CDR3 DNA sequence: TGTGCCAGCAGCGGATCGGGACTCGCAACGGGTGGGGCCAACGTCCTGACTTTC. Translation gives CASSGSGLATGGANVLTF.

The CDR3 loop is CAWSPRGNSPLHF. The CDR3 nucleotides are TGTGCCTGGAGCCCCAGGGGCAATTCACCCCTCCACTTT. V usage is TRBV30 and J usage is TRBJ1-6; perhaps TRBD1 as D (6 bases). The CDR3 length is 13 residues. Deletions cut 3 bases from V and 7 bases from J, with 10 bases between. CDR1 is GTSNPN and CDR2 is SVGIG in the germline V gene (reference sequence).

V is TRBV30 and J is TRBJ1-3, with TRBD1 matching over 7 bases. From germline, CDR1 is GTSNPN and CDR2 SVGIG (reference sequence). V lost 0 bases, J lost 10 bases, and 3 bases stayed unmatched. This CDR3 has 12 residues. The CDR3 coding sequence is TGTGCCTGGAGTGTACAGGGGTGGACCATATATTTT. It is translated as CAWSVQGWTIYF.

V is TRBV9 and J is TRBJ2-3, with TRBD2 matching over 11 bases. Germline V gene sequence: CDR1 SGDLS, CDR2 YYNGEE. J was trimmed by 5 bases and V by 4 bases; bases with no gene match: 12. The CDR3 sequence is 17 residues long. CDR3 residues: CASSNVGSLAGGDTQYF. The CDR3 region has the DNA TGTGCCAGCAGCAACGTAGGTAGCCTAGCGGGAGGAGATACGCAGTATTTT. Full variable domain (rest looked up from reference TRBV9 and TRBJ2-3): DSGVTQTPKHLITATGQRVTLRCSPRSGDLSVYWYQQSLDQGLQFLIQYYNGEERAKGNILERFSAQQFPDLHSELNLSSLELGDSALYFCASSNVGSLAGGDTQYFGPGTRLTVL.

The CDR3: CASSERGWNTGELFF. The DNA for the CDR3 is TGTGCCAGCAGTGAACGTGGCTGGAACACCGGGGAGCTGTTTTTT. V and J are TRBV2 and TRBJ2-2; D not resolved. The V end was cut by 2 bases, the J end by 1 base, with 8 bases between. Per the germline V gene, CDR1 is SNHLY and CDR2 is FYNNEI. The CDR3 length is 15 residues.

CDR3: CASSLGSSYEQYV. In nucleotides, the CDR3 is TGTGCCAGCAGTTTGGGTAGCTCCTACGAGCAGTACGTC. The chain has TRBV28 and TRBJ2-7, with D unresolved. Germline V gene sequence: CDR1 MDHEN, CDR2 SYDVKM. This CDR3 is 13 amino acids long. Deletions cut 3 bases from V and 0 bases from J, with 6 bases between.

This rearrangement joins TRBV29-1 to TRBJ1-1, with 7 bases aligning to TRBD1. The germline gives CDR1 SQVTM, CDR2 ANQGSEA. Trimming removed 1 base from V and 1 base from J; junction bases left unmatched: 12. This CDR3 is built from 17 residues. CDR3 loop: CSVEVPVTGAQNTEAFF. DNA for the CDR3: TGCAGCGTTGAAGTCCCCGTAACAGGGGCCCAGAACACTGAAGCTTTCTTT.

The V gene is TRBV5-1, the J gene TRBJ2-3; tentatively, D is TRBD2 (7 bases). The V end was cut by 4 bases, the J end by 6 bases, with 15 bases between. The CDR3 loop spans 14 amino acids. The germline CDR1 and CDR2 sequences are SGHRS and YFSETQ. In nucleotides, the CDR3 is TGCGCCAGCAGCCCTCGGGGGGCAGGTGATACGCAGTATTTT. Translation gives CASSPRGAGDTQYF.

The CDR3 DNA sequence: TGTGCCAGCAGTCGCTCCCCGGGACAAAACACTGAAGCTTTCTTT. It codes for CASSRSPGQNTEAFF. The V gene is TRBV11-3, the J gene TRBJ1-1; a weak D match, TRBD1 (6 bases). Trimming took off 6 bases at V and 2 bases at J, with 16 bases between the two ends. CDR3 size: 15 residues. Germline-derived CDR1 and CDR2 are SGHNT and YENEEA.

This chain uses TRBV30 with TRBJ2-3; 12 bases align to TRBD2. J was trimmed by 4 bases and V by 0 bases; bases with no gene match: 8. Germline CDR1 reads GTSNPN; CDR2 reads SVGIG (reference sequence). CDR3 length equals 17 residues. CDR3 sequence reads: CAWSVRRTSGVPDTQYF. The CDR3 nucleotides are TGTGCCTGGAGTGTACGTCGGACTAGCGGGGTGCCAGATACGCAGTATTTT. Combining the CDR3 with reference TRBV30 and TRBJ2-3 gives the whole variable domain SQTIHQWPATLVQPVGSPLSLECTVEGTSNPNLYWYRQAAGRGLQLLFYSVGIGQISSEVPQNLSASRPQDRQFILSSKKLLLSDSGFYLCAWSVRRTSGVPDTQYFGPGTRLTVL.

This CDR3 is CASSIAGLSLTDTQYF. In nucleotides, the CDR3 is TGTGCCAGTAGTATAGCCGGACTTAGCCTCACAGATACGCAGTATTTT. This chain connects TRBV19 to TRBJ2-3; tentative D call: TRBD2 (5 bases). The CDR3 consists of 16 residues. Germline assignment: CDR1 LNHDA and CDR2 SQIVND (reference sequence). The germline V and J ends were trimmed by 1 base and 2 bases, with 13 bases remaining between them.

This chain connects TRBV5-1 to TRBJ2-5; D remains ambiguous. CDR1 and CDR2 from the germline V gene are SGHRS and YFSETQ. CDR3 length: 13 residues. With 0 bases removed from V and 5 bases from J, the gap between germline ends came to 8 bases. The CDR3 protein is CASSLALGETQYF. Written as DNA, the CDR3 is TGCGCCAGCAGCTTGGCTTTGGGGGAGACCCAGTACTTC.

This clone was counted only a few times. This chain connects TRBV5-1 to TRBJ1-2; D may be TRBD1 (6 bases). Germline V gene data show CDR1 as SGHRS and CDR2 as YFSETQ. The germline V and J ends were trimmed by 3 bases and 6 bases, with 15 bases remaining between them. The CDR3 extends over 14 amino acids. In DNA, the CDR3 is TGCGCCAGCAGCTCCGGTGGGGGGGCGGATGGCTACACCTTC. This encodes CASSSGGGADGYTF.

The chain combines TRBV18 with TRBJ2-2; 10 nucleotides match TRBD2. Trimming took 2 bases from V and 4 from J; bases not matched to a gene: 4. Germline CDR1 is KGHSH and CDR2 is LQKENI. This CDR3 has 16 amino acids. The CDR3 here is CASSPGLAGVTGELFF. In DNA form, the CDR3 reads TGTGCCAGCTCACCAGGCCTAGCGGGGGTCACCGGGGAGCTGTTTTTT.